These 10 T cell receptor beta chains came from one sample sequenced in a study of cytomegalovirus exposure and HLA in healthy donors. In the PCR, 60 Vbeta and 13 Jbeta primers were used. Assay: immunoSEQ multiplex PCR; the TCRdb copy retains only in-frame clones and omits some. The sample includes about 160,000 clones, approximately 79% of them seen just once. Sequenced input: PBMCs. The receptors originated from a woman between 45 and 65 years old in good health and CMV-seropositive.

The chain's CDR3 is CASSRRLVGHEQYF. CDR3 sequence (DNA): TGTGCCAGCAGTCGCAGACTAGTAGGCCACGAGCAGTACTTC. This chain joins TRBV6-5 and TRBJ2-7; D possibly corresponds to TRBD2 (6 bases). This CDR3 spans 14 amino acids. V lost 5 bases and J lost 5, with 16 bases in between. The germline V gene has CDR1 MNHEY and CDR2 SVGAGI.

V is TRBV9 and J is TRBJ1-1; a possible D gene is TRBD1 (6 bases). The CDR3 spans 14 residues. CDR1 SGDLS and CDR2 YYNGEE come from the germline V gene. Deletions cut 4 bases from V and 4 bases from J, with 14 bases between. CDR3 sequence (DNA): TGTGCCAGCAGCCCGAGGGGGGGGTCCACTGAAGCTTTCTTT. Protein product: CASSPRGGSTEAFF.

The chain recombines TRBV6-5 with TRBJ1-5, with TRBD1 identical over 7 bases. V dropped 4 bases and J dropped 4; count of bases not matched to a gene: 4. Germline V gene sequence: CDR1 MNHEY, CDR2 SVGAGI. This CDR3 is built from 14 residues. The CDR3 nucleotides read TGTGCCAGCAGTTCAGGGGGAGGTAATCAGCCCCAGCATTTT. Translation gives CASSSGGGNQPQHF.

The rearrangement links TRBV7-3 to TRBJ2-5; D is possibly TRBD2 (5 bases). CDR3 length equals 13 residues. Per the germline V gene, CDR1 is SGHTA and CDR2 is FQGTGA. The V end was cut by 3 bases, the J end by 5 bases, with 10 bases between. CDR3 coding DNA: TGTGCCAGCAGCTTTTCTAGCCGGGAGACCCAGTACTTC. It codes for CASSFSSRETQYF.

The table lists this clone with a few counts. The rearrangement links TRBV7-9 to TRBJ2-3, with a possible D match to TRBD2 (6 bases). Germline V CDR1 and CDR2: SEHNR, FQNEAQ (reference sequence). This CDR3 is 14 amino acids long. The V gene lost 0 bases and the J gene lost 9 bases, with 13 bases spanning the gap. DNA of the CDR3: TGTGCCAGCAGCTTAGCTAGGTTGGGGGGAACGCAGTATTTT. This translates into CASSLARLGGTQYF.

The rearrangement links TRBV9 to TRBJ1-6; D not certain. Trimming took off 6 bases at V and 8 bases at J, with 18 bases between the two ends. The CDR3 spans 15 residues. Germline lookup yields CDR1 SGDLS and CDR2 YYNGEE. The CDR3: CASNQDGQRHSPLHF. Written as DNA, the CDR3 is TGTGCCAGCAACCAGGATGGGCAACGGCATTCACCCCTCCACTTT.

The CDR3 DNA is TGTGCCAGCACCAAATTAAATTACGGGGGGAACTATGGCTACACCTTC. Protein product: CASTKLNYGGNYGYTF. The rearrangement links TRBV5-4 to TRBJ1-2; D is perhaps TRBD1 (5 bases). Germline-derived CDR1 and CDR2 are SGHNT and YYREEE (reference sequence). CDR3 length: 16 residues. The V gene lost 6 bases and the J gene lost 2 bases, with 20 bases spanning the gap.

V gene TRBV29-1 combines with J gene TRBJ2-3; D is uncertain. Germline CDR1 reads SQVTM; CDR2 reads ANQGSEA. V was clipped by 5 bases and J by 2 bases, with 17 bases between them. The length of the CDR3 is 15 residues. CDR3 amino acids: CSVCGWQAITDTQYF. The CDR3 region has the DNA TGCAGCGTTTGTGGCTGGCAGGCAATCACAGATACGCAGTATTTT.

The chain joins TRBV5-1 to TRBJ1-5, with TRBD1 matching over 8 bases. The CDR3 runs to 14 residues. V gave up 4 bases and J gave up 5 bases; unmatched junction bases: 5. The V gene's germline CDR1 is SGHRS and CDR2 YFSETQ. The CDR3 nucleotides are TGCGCCAGCAGCCCTACAGGGGGGGATCAGCCCCAGCATTTT. Protein sequence: CASSPTGGDQPQHF.

The chain is built from TRBV5-1 and TRBJ2-3; 8 bases agree with TRBD1. Germline V lookup: CDR1 SGHRS, CDR2 YFSETQ. J gave up 5 bases and V 3 bases, and 5 bases lay outside the gene matches. The CDR3 totals 14 residues. The CDR3 bases are TGCGCCAGCAGCTATGGACAGGGCCAAGATACGCAGTATTTT. It translates to CASSYGQGQDTQYF.